This T cell receptor beta chain derives from a study of cytomegalovirus exposure and HLA in healthy donors. The CDR3 contains 14 residues. Trimming removed 6 bases from V and 1 base from J, with 13 bases in between. Per germline, CDR1 MNHNS and CDR2 SASEGT. Repertoires were generated with immunoSEQ multiplex PCR, while TCRdb's copy carries only in-frame clones and drops some. The sample has some 310,000 clones; approximately 91% are singletons. V usage is TRBV6-1 and J usage is TRBJ2-7, with D possibly being TRBD1 (7 bases). The sample comprised PBMCs. The source is a man aged 25-45 years in good health and CMV-seronegative. In nucleotides, the CDR3 is TGTGCCAGCAGGGGGCGGGACAGTTCCTACGAGCAGTACTTC. As protein: CASRGRDSSYEQYF.